One and the same sample provided the 20 T cell receptor beta chains below, sequenced in a study of identical twins. Each CDR3 protein gets one entry after TCRdb re-called the 5' RACE reads with MiXCR. This repertoire shows fewer than 900,000 distinct CDR3 sequences, 21% found once; its top ten account for more than 4%. This sample also appeared in a second study, on T cells expressing NK-cell markers.

The source material was PBMCs. These receptors were taken from a young woman in good health.

In its sample, this clonotype was seen a few times. The J gene is TRBJ2-1, the V gene TRBV5-1, with TRBD1 matching over 9 bases. This CDR3 contains 13 residues. Germline V gives CDR1 SGHRS, CDR2 YFSETQ. The ends lost 5 bases at V and 7 bases at J; junction bases unmatched: 4. The CDR3: CASRQGARNEQFF. The CDR3 DNA reads TGCGCCAGCAGACAGGGGGCGCGGAATGAGCAGTTCTTC.

This clonotype was seen a few times. The chain is built from TRBV5-1 and TRBJ1-5; TRBD1 is a possible D gene (5 bases). V was trimmed by 2 bases and J by 1 base, leaving 10 bases between them. CDR1 is SGHRS and CDR2 is YFSETQ in the germline V gene. The CDR3 has 15 amino acids. Written as DNA, the CDR3 is TGCGCCAGCAGCTTATTGGGGGAGAGCAATCAGCCCCAGCATTTT. Translated: CASSLLGESNQPQHF.

The table lists this clonotype with a few counts. The chain carries TRBV27 and TRBJ2-1, with 13 bases fitting TRBD2. V shed 5 bases, J shed 2 bases, and the junction held 9 bases outside the gene matches. This CDR3 contains 18 residues. Germline V CDR1 and CDR2: MNHEY, SMNVEV (reference sequence). Here the CDR3 reads CASSRLAGGRRTYNEQFF. For the CDR3, the DNA is TGTGCCAGCAGTAGACTAGCGGGGGGCAGGCGTACCTACAATGAGCAGTTCTTC.

This clonotype was seen ten or more times. The chain links TRBV20-1 to TRBJ1-1, with unresolved D. V was pared by 3 bases and J by 0 bases, with 11 bases between. Germline V lookup: CDR1 DFQATT, CDR2 SNEGSKA (reference sequence). The CDR3 runs 14 residues. CDR3 protein: CSASPASMNTEAFF. CDR3 in DNA: TGCAGTGCTAGCCCGGCAAGCATGAACACTGAAGCTTTCTTT.

The chain is built from TRBV20-1 and TRBJ2-7; 10 bases line up with TRBD2. Trimming at V came to 7 bases and at J to 3 bases, leaving 6 bases not matched to a gene. Germline loops: CDR1 DFQATT, CDR2 SNEGSKA (reference sequence). The CDR3 runs to 13 residues. Here the CDR3 reads CSVTAGGHYEQYF. The CDR3 region has the DNA TGCAGTGTTACAGCGGGGGGGCACTACGAGCAGTACTTC.

The chain recombines TRBV12-3 or TRBV12-4 with TRBJ1-1, with D unresolved. The length of the CDR3 is 13 residues. V was pared by 8 bases and J by 2 bases, with 12 bases between. In nucleotides, the CDR3 is TGTGCCAGCCTCACGGGAGGAAACACTGAAGCTTTCTTT. Translation gives CASLTGGNTEAFF.

V gene TRBV5-1 combines with J gene TRBJ1-1; D gene uncertain. The ends were cut back, 7 bases at V and 2 bases at J, with 6 bases in the middle. The CDR3 length is 11 residues. Germline V gene data show CDR1 as SGHRS and CDR2 as YFSETQ. In DNA form, the CDR3 reads TGCGCCAGCGGAAGTAACACTGAAGCTTTCTTT. This sequence encodes CASGSNTEAFF.

V and J are TRBV9 and TRBJ2-1, with 7 bases aligning to TRBD1. The germline gives CDR1 SGDLS, CDR2 YYNGEE. The CDR3 totals 15 residues. The V and J ends lost 0 bases and 6 bases, in that order; junction bases with no gene match: 6. CDR3 DNA sequence: TGTGCCAGCAGCGTAGCTGAGGGGGCGGGCAATGAGCAGTTCTTC. Its translation is CASSVAEGAGNEQFF.

This rearrangement joins TRBV29-1 to TRBJ2-7; D not certain. CDR1 and CDR2 from the germline V gene are SQVTM and ANQGSEA. Trimming took 4 bases from V and 0 from J, leaving 13 bases between them. CDR3 size: 14 residues. The chain's CDR3 is CSVADSRSSYEQYF. The CDR3 region has the DNA TGCAGCGTTGCCGACTCCAGAAGCTCCTACGAGCAGTACTTC.

In this sample, this clonotype turned up once. The rearrangement uses TRBV5-1 and TRBJ2-7; either TRBD1 or TRBD2 may supply D (5 bases each). The CDR3 has 15 residues. V lost 2 bases, J lost 5 bases, and 17 bases lay in between. Germline V gene data show CDR1 as SGHRS and CDR2 as YFSETQ. The CDR3 DNA reads TGCGCCAGCAGCTTACCCGGAAGGGACGGCCACGAGCAGTACTTC. Its protein product is CASSLPGRDGHEQYF.

This clonotype was seen only a few times. This chain links TRBV11-2 with TRBJ2-1; D remains unclear. The V gene lost 5 bases and the J gene lost 9 bases, with 14 bases spanning the gap. This CDR3 is built from 13 residues. CDR1 is SGHAT and CDR2 is FQNNGV in the germline V gene. The chain's CDR3 is CASSPTVRVEQFF. The CDR3 nucleotides read TGTGCCAGCAGCCCCACCGTCCGGGTTGAGCAGTTCTTC.

This rearrangement joins TRBV11-2 to TRBJ2-3; D gene unclear. This CDR3 spans 16 amino acids. Germline V gene sequence: CDR1 SGHAT, CDR2 FQNNGV. V gave up 0 bases and J gave up 0 bases, with 10 bases separating them. CDR3 residues: CASSLDPRPSTDTQYF. The CDR3 DNA reads TGTGCCAGCAGCTTAGATCCTAGACCTAGCACAGATACGCAGTATTTT. The whole variable domain, remainder taken from reference TRBV11-2 and TRBJ2-3, is EAGVAQSPRYKIIEKRQSVAFWCNPISGHATLYWYQQILGQGPKLLIQFQNNGVVDDSQLPKDRFSAERLKGVDSTLKIQPAKLEDSAVYLCASSLDPRPSTDTQYFGPGTRLTVL.

This clonotype was detected a few times. This chain links TRBV5-6 with TRBJ2-1, with D uncertain. CDR1 is SGHDT and CDR2 is YYEEEE in the germline V gene. V gave up 5 bases and J gave up 7 bases, with 16 bases separating them. The CDR3 length is 14 residues. The CDR3 loop reads CASSPYTVNNEQFF. CDR3 nucleotides: TGTGCCAGCAGTCCTTATACAGTAAATAATGAGCAGTTCTTC.

J is TRBJ2-5 and V is TRBV20-1; 10 nucleotides align to TRBD2. This CDR3 region has 13 residues. CDR1 and CDR2 (germline): DFQATT, SNEGSKA (reference sequence). CDR3: CSLAGVRQETQYF. DNA for the CDR3: TGCAGCCTAGCGGGAGTCCGTCAAGAGACCCAGTACTTC.

This clonotype was picked up a small number of times. The chain carries TRBV5-1 and TRBJ2-1; 7 bases line up with TRBD2. CDR3 length equals 14 residues. Germline V gives CDR1 SGHRS, CDR2 YFSETQ. V shed 4 bases, J shed 4 bases, and the junction held 5 bases outside the gene matches. The CDR3 protein is CASSPAGAYNEQFF. DNA of the CDR3: TGCGCCAGCAGCCCGGCGGGAGCTTACAATGAGCAGTTCTTC.

This chain joins TRBV12-3 or TRBV12-4 and TRBJ2-5, with D possibly being TRBD2 (7 bases). The V end was cut by 3 bases, the J end by 4 bases, with 15 bases between. The CDR3 has 15 residues. The CDR3 bases are TGTGCCAGCAGTTTGGGGGGGGCAAGTAGAGAGACCCAGTACTTC. It translates to CASSLGGASRETQYF.

This clonotype was detected many times. This chain uses TRBV29-1 with TRBJ1-1; D unclear. The CDR3 totals 10 residues. V lost 2 bases to trimming and J lost 6 bases, with 4 bases between them. The germline V gene has CDR1 SQVTM and CDR2 ANQGSEA. The CDR3 DNA sequence: TGCAGCGTTGAATGGGCTGAAGCTTTCTTT. Protein sequence: CSVEWAEAFF. Supplemented by reference TRBV29-1 and TRBJ1-1, the full variable domain reads SAVISQKPSRDICQRGTSLTIQCQVDSQVTMMFWYRQQPGQSLTLIATANQGSEATYESGFVIDKFPISRPNLTFSTLTVSNMSPEDSSIYLCSVEWAEAFFGQGTRLTVV.

The chain combines TRBV3-1 with TRBJ2-7; unclear D gene. The CDR3 is made up of 12 amino acids. CDR1 LGHDT and CDR2 YNNKEL come from the germline V gene (reference sequence). V was clipped by 1 base and J by 4 bases, with 5 bases between them. The CDR3 reads CASSQGKYEQYF. The CDR3 DNA follows: TGTGCCAGCAGCCAAGGAAAATACGAGCAGTACTTC.

This clonotype was counted a single time. This rearrangement joins TRBV29-1 to TRBJ1-1, with a possible D match to TRBD1 (5 bases). In germline, CDR1 is SQVTM, CDR2 ANQGSEA. The V end lost 4 bases, the J end lost 2 bases, and 11 bases lay between the germline ends. The CDR3 totals 13 residues. As DNA, the CDR3 is TGCAGCGTTGTTGCAGGGTCTAACACTGAAGCTTTCTTT. Translated, it gives CSVVAGSNTEAFF.

The chain couples TRBV5-5 to TRBJ2-7, with a tentative D call TRBD1 (6 bases). Germline lookup yields CDR1 SGHKS and CDR2 YYEKEE (reference sequence). The CDR3 is made up of 14 amino acids. Deletions cut 4 bases from V and 5 bases from J, with 16 bases between. The CDR3 bases are TGTGCCAGCAGCGTTGCCCCAGGGGACGACGAGCAGTACTTC. Translated: CASSVAPGDDEQYF.